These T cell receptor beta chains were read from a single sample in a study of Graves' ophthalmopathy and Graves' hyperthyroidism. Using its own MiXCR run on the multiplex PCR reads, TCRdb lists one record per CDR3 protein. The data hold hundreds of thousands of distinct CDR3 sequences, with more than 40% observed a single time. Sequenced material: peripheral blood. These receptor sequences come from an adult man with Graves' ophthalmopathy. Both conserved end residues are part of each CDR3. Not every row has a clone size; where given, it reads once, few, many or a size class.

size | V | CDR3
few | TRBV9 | CASSDRTQYF
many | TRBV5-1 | CASREGDRLANVLTF
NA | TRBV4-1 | CASSHGLPYEQYF
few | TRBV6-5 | CASSLSRRSSYEQYF
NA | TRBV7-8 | CASSGKTGQGYYSNQPQHF
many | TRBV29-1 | CSVEGGEGTEAFF
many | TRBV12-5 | CASRTGANTGELFF
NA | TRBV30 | CAWSGQANGELFF
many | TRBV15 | CATSRDLAASFQETQYF
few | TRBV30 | CAWIGLAEAFF
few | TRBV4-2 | CASSQEGRGEQYF
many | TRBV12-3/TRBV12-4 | CASSPGDLPRQPQHF
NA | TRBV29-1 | CSVETRGTEGYTF
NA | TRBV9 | CASSARAGQSANTGELFF
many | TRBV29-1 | CSVGEGTVTDTQYF
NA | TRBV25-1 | CASSPRTGTGGGIVHPAYNTEAFF
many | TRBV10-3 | CAINIRDRRTGELFF
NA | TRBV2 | CASTGDDEAFF
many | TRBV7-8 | CASSPSQGIEGYGYTF
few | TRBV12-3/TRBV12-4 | CASSFKGLAGFSYEQYF
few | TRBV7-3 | CASSLTLKGGYGYTF
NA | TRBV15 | CATSSVRDIQETQYF
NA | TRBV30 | CAWSDPGQNTEAFF
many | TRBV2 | CASTQYEGYGYTF
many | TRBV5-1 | CASSLIQGQRQYF
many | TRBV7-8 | CASSLVVSNTEAFF
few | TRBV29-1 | CSVTRTGSYEQYF
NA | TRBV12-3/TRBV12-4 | CASSGPGPNPADTQYF
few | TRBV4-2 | CASSQDPASGAESQYF
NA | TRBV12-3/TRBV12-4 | CASSSMTSGGIHEQYF
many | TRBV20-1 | CSARDQGSSNQPQHF
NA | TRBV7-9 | CASSLVRDEQFF
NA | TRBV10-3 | CAISESGQVNYGYTF
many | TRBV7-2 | CASSISGSYSYEQYF
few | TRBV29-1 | CSLPGGRGGYTF
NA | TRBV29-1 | CSVVTGGTMQETQYF
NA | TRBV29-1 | CSVDVGGGSLAF
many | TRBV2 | CASSEPWGRYSPLHF
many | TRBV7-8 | CASSFTGTSGSRGEQYF
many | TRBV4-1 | CASSQGAVREKLFF
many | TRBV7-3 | CASSLTGVTEAFF
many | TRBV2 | CASRTGLSGTEQYF
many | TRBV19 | CASSSQVNTEAFF
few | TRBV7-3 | CASSSTSGLAGGRAQYF
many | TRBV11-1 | CASSETGNSGNTIYF
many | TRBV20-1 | CSAREGTGGYSPLHF
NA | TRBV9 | CASSPPTRGEQYF
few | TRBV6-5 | CASRDPTYEQYF
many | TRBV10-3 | CAISEEGLSSYEQYF
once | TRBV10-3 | CAIRGQGYEQYF
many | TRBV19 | CASSNRQSRVTEAFF